In its sample, the clone carrying this T cell receptor beta chain was seen once. Antigen unknown. Within the sample, other DNA sequences also encode this same CDR3. V lost 6 bases to trimming and J lost 1 base, with 7 bases between them. The CDR3 is made up of 13 amino acids. Looked up from germline, CDR1 is KGHSH and CDR2 is LQKENI. Clones were sequenced by immunoSEQ multiplex PCR, and TCRdb holds only the in-frame ones, with some missing. This sample yields roughly 150,000 clones, of which about nine tenths are seen a single time; roughly a tenth belongs to the top ten. These data are taken from a study of T cell responses to AZD1222 COVID-19 vaccine. Broader study findings: Donor demographics were predominantly white British with a female majority; clonal diversity may be underestimated.

The material sequenced was peripheral blood, taken 28 days after the second AZD1222 dose. V usage is TRBV18 and J usage is TRBJ1-5; D perhaps matches TRBD1 (5 bases). This TCR came from an adult who received the AZD1222 COVID-19 vaccine. The CDR3 DNA follows: TGTGCCAGCTCTAGGGACAGCAATCAGCCCCAGCATTTT. Its translation is CASSRDSNQPQHF.